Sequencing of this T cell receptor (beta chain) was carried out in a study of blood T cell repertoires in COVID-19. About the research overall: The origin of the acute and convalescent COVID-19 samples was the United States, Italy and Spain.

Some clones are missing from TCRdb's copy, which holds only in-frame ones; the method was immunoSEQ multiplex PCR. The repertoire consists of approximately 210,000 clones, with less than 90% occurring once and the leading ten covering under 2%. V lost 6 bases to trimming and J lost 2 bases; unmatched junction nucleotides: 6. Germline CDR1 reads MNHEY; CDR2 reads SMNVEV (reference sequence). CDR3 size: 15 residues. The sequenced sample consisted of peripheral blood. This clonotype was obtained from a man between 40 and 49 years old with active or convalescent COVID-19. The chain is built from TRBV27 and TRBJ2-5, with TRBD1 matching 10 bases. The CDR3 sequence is CASRPGTGAQETQYF. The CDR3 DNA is TGTGCCAGCAGGCCCGGGACAGGGGCTCAAGAGACCCAGTACTTC.